This T cell receptor (beta chain) stems from a study of vaccination and CD4 T cells after COVID-19. For the study at large: Six males and four females, two Hispanic, made up the convalescents.

Regarding this clonotype: Its antigen is not known.

The study sequenced cultured CD4+ T cell DNA using the Oncomine TCR Beta short-read assay. Genomic DNA was isolated from cultured CD4+ T cells. TCRdb ran MiXCR on the PCR reads and lists one entry per CDR3 protein. The top ten hold roughly a fifth of the sample, which has under 15,000 distinct CDR3 sequences, about 50% seen once. Treatment denoted: roughly 11-day PBMC culture with coronavirus spike peptide pools or control peptides (ViraFEST assay). CDR3 length equals 12 residues. The chain recombines TRBV21-1 with TRBJ1-5; the D call in the table, TRBD1, was not verified against the DNA. TRBV21-1 is a documented pseudogene. The source material was CD4+ T cells from blood, cultured in vitro. This TCR came from a human donor who had recovered from COVID-19. DNA of the CDR3: TGTGCCAGCAGCACTCAGGGGGGGCCCCAGCATTTT. This encodes CASSTQGGPQHF.